This TCR beta chain was sequenced during a study of T cell responses to AZD1222 COVID-19 vaccine. This clone occurred once. Sequencing used immunoSEQ multiplex PCR; TCRdb keeps in-frame clones, though not all of them. The sample holds about 140,000 clones; approximately 95% are singletons and the top ten take less than 0.95%. Germline V gene sequence: CDR1 SNHLY, CDR2 FYNNEI. The CDR3 has 15 amino acids. V dropped 6 bases and J dropped 2; count of bases not matched to a gene: 7. This specimen consisted of peripheral blood, obtained on day 0 of MenACWY control vaccination. The chain uses TRBV2 and TRBJ1-5; TRBD1 matches 7 bases. The TCR comes from an adult in good health. Written as DNA, the CDR3 is TGTGCCAGCAGGACAGGGAGGTCCGGCAATCAGCCCCAGCATTTT. Translation gives CASRTGRSGNQPQHF.